Shown below are 27 T cell receptor beta chains from a single sample sequenced in a study of blood T cell repertoires in COVID-19 (dated by TCRdb to the early 2020s). Libraries were constructed by the immunoSEQ multiplex PCR assay. The table was pulled from immuneACCESS by TCRdb, which kept in-frame rearrangements only. Such tables lose some clones; where checked, under half of the loss comes from unresolved V genes, and the rest has no known cause. The sample has 150,000 or so clones on record, around 87% of them singletons. About 6% of the sample goes to the ten largest clones. The specimen was peripheral blood. The receptors were gathered from an elderly man with acute or convalescent COVID-19.

The table lists this clone with a count of one. The chain combines TRBV24-1 with TRBJ1-2, with 7 bases matching TRBD1. The CDR3 is made up of 15 amino acids. Germline V CDR1 and CDR2: KGHDR, SFDVKD. Germline trimming cut 4 bases from V and 4 bases from J; bases unmatched to any gene: 8. The CDR3 nucleotides are TGTGCCACCAGTGAGCCAGGGGGGAGCGGCTATGGCTACACCTTC. Protein sequence: CATSEPGGSGYGYTF.

CDR3 bases: TGTGCCAGCTCACCGGGCGGACTCTACGAGCAGTACTTC. Encoded protein: CASSPGGLYEQYF. This chain uses TRBV18 with TRBJ2-7, with D possibly matching TRBD2 (5 bases). CDR1 is KGHSH, CDR2 LQKENI, per germline. The CDR3 consists of 13 residues. Trimming left V 3 bases short and J 3 bases short, with 9 bases between.

The rearrangement joins TRBV2 to TRBJ2-7; 7 bases are shared with TRBD2. Trimming removed 4 bases from V and 6 bases from J; junction bases left unmatched: 6. This CDR3 has 13 amino acids. Germline loops: CDR1 SNHLY, CDR2 FYNNEI. This CDR3 reads CASSGTGGGEQYF. In nucleotides, the CDR3 is TGTGCCAGCAGTGGGACGGGCGGGGGCGAGCAGTACTTC.

The chain carries TRBV4-1 and TRBJ1-6; 7 bases fit TRBD1. The CDR3 has 14 residues. V gave up 4 bases and J gave up 7 bases; unmatched junction bases: 4. Per the germline V gene, CDR1 is MGHRA and CDR2 is YSYEKL. CDR3 in DNA: TGCGCCAGCAGCCGGGACAGACTAAATTCACCCCTCCACTTT. Protein sequence: CASSRDRLNSPLHF.

The chain carries TRBV29-1 and TRBJ2-2, with no clear D. The CDR3 has 14 amino acids. Trimming took 7 bases from V and 4 from J, leaving 16 bases between them. Germline loops: CDR1 SQVTM, CDR2 ANQGSEA. The CDR3 region has the DNA TGCAGCGCCGGCCAACGCGGTGGCACCGGGGAGCTGTTTTTT. This encodes CSAGQRGGTGELFF.

The CDR3 loop is CASSLVSGDLTEAFF. The CDR3 coding sequence is TGCGCCAGCAGCTTGGTGTCAGGGGATTTGACTGAAGCTTTCTTT. The rearrangement joins TRBV5-1 to TRBJ1-1, with TRBD1 as a possible D gene (6 bases). V lost 0 bases to trimming and J lost 5 bases, with 14 bases between them. In germline, CDR1 is SGHRS, CDR2 YFSETQ. CDR3 size: 15 residues.

The rearrangement links TRBV6-1 to TRBJ2-3; 8 nucleotides align to TRBD1. With 3 bases clipped from V and 5 bases from J, the junction kept 4 bases outside the gene matches. From germline, CDR1 is MNHNS and CDR2 SASEGT. The CDR3 runs to 14 residues. The CDR3: CASSDRGQGDTQYF. CDR3 DNA sequence: TGTGCCAGCAGTGACAGGGGGCAGGGAGATACGCAGTATTTT.

This chain uses TRBV3-1 (or the pseudogene TRBV3-2) with TRBJ2-7; D remains unclear. The CDR3 runs 12 residues. Germline V gene lookup returns CDR1 LGHDT and CDR2 YNNKEL (reference sequence). V lost 5 bases, J lost 0 bases, and 5 bases lay in between. The CDR3 here is CASSAGSYEQYF. The CDR3 region has the DNA TGTGCCAGCAGCGCAGGCTCCTACGAGCAGTACTTC.

This rearrangement joins TRBV3-1 (or the pseudogene TRBV3-2) to TRBJ2-7, with TRBD2 matching over 9 bases. The CDR3 has 16 amino acids. After removal of 0 bases from V and 6 bases from J, the junction contained 9 bases not matched to a gene. In germline, CDR1 is LGHDT, CDR2 YNNKEL (reference sequence). CDR3 coding DNA: TGTGCCAGCAGCCAAGACCTTAGCGGGAGTGCCCGCGAGCAGTACTTC. This gives the protein CASSQDLSGSAREQYF.

CDR3 in DNA: TGCAGTTCTACAGGGGACGAGACCCAGTACTTC. Residues: CSSTGDETQYF. The J gene is TRBJ2-5, the V gene TRBV20-1; 7 positions match TRBD1. The CDR3 totals 11 residues. The germline CDR1 and CDR2 sequences are DFQATT and SNEGSKA (reference sequence). V shed 8 bases, J shed 5 bases, and the junction held 5 bases outside the gene matches.

This clone has a single count. The rearrangement links TRBV11-2 to TRBJ2-7; D possibly corresponds to TRBD2 (6 bases). V lost 1 base to trimming and J lost 6 bases, with 10 bases between them. From germline, CDR1 is SGHAT and CDR2 FQNNGV. CDR3 length: 13 residues. The CDR3 nucleotides read TGTGCCAGCAGCTTAGCGGGAGTATCCGAGCAGTACTTC. Translation gives CASSLAGVSEQYF.

The rearrangement links TRBV27 to TRBJ1-2; D ambiguous. The V and J ends lost 6 bases and 7 bases respectively, with 12 bases between them. CDR1 is MNHEY and CDR2 is SMNVEV in the germline V gene (reference sequence). The CDR3 length is 12 residues. The CDR3 sequence is CASRRTGSGYTF. For the CDR3, the DNA is TGTGCCAGCAGAAGGACGGGGTCTGGCTACACCTTC.

The genes are TRBV27 and TRBJ1-1, with a tentative D call TRBD1 (5 bases). The CDR3 extends over 12 amino acids. Trimming removed 8 bases from V and 2 bases from J, with 9 bases in between. Germline assignment: CDR1 MNHEY and CDR2 SMNVEV (reference sequence). The CDR3: CASQGRNTEAFF. CDR3 bases: TGTGCCAGCCAGGGTAGAAACACTGAAGCTTTCTTT.

This chain uses TRBV3-1 (or the pseudogene TRBV3-2) with TRBJ2-1; 7 nucleotides line up with TRBD1. The CDR3 totals 16 residues. CDR1 LGHDT and CDR2 YNNKEL come from the germline V gene (reference sequence). Germline trimming cut 1 base from V and 8 bases from J; bases unmatched to any gene: 11. DNA for the CDR3: TGTGCCAGCAGCCAAGGTTTCGCTAACAGGGGACATGAGCAGTTCTTC. Translated, it gives CASSQGFANRGHEQFF.

This clone was recorded a few times. The chain uses TRBV18 and TRBJ1-1; D might be TRBD1 (6 bases). Per the germline V gene, CDR1 is KGHSH and CDR2 is LQKENI. The V end lost 6 bases, the J end lost 1 base, and 12 bases lay between the germline ends. This CDR3 has 14 amino acids. CDR3 in amino acids: CASSRTETNTEAFF. The CDR3 region has the DNA TGTGCCAGCTCCCGGACAGAAACGAACACTGAAGCTTTCTTT.

This rearrangement joins TRBV19 to TRBJ2-7, with TRBD1 identical over 9 bases. Germline CDR1 reads LNHDA; CDR2 reads SQIVND (reference sequence). The CDR3 has 18 amino acids. J gave up 2 bases and V 4 bases, and 15 bases lay outside the gene matches. This chain's CDR3 is CASSTPGLQGATTYEQYF. The CDR3 nucleotides are TGTGCCAGTAGTACCCCCGGCCTACAGGGGGCAACAACCTACGAGCAGTACTTC.

This chain uses TRBV6-5 with TRBJ2-7; 10 bases fit TRBD1. The CDR3 is made up of 14 amino acids. V shed 8 bases, J shed 3 bases, and the junction held 7 bases outside the gene matches. Germline lookup yields CDR1 MNHEY and CDR2 SVGAGI. CDR3 coding DNA: TGTGCCAGCCTCCTGACAGGGGGCAACTACGAGCAGTACTTC. This encodes CASLLTGGNYEQYF.

The chain has TRBV7-6 and TRBJ2-7; 10 bases are a match to TRBD1. Per germline, CDR1 SGHVS and CDR2 FNYEAQ. This CDR3 region has 17 residues. The ends lost 0 bases at V and 3 bases at J; junction bases unmatched: 8. CDR3 residues: CASSLAETGGAGYEQYF. As DNA, the CDR3 is TGTGCCAGCAGCTTAGCGGAGACAGGGGGCGCCGGCTACGAGCAGTACTTC.

The V and J genes are TRBV18 and TRBJ2-7, with 10 bases aligning to TRBD1. J was trimmed by 3 bases and V by 3 bases; bases with no gene match: 8. CDR1 KGHSH and CDR2 LQKENI come from the germline V gene. The length of the CDR3 is 16 residues. The CDR3 region has the DNA TGTGCCAGCTCACCTCAAGGGACAGGGGCTTACTACGAGCAGTACTTC. As protein: CASSPQGTGAYYEQYF.

The V gene is TRBV28, the J gene TRBJ2-5; a possible D gene is TRBD1 (6 bases). V was shortened by 5 bases and J by 14 bases, with 15 bases between the two germline ends. This CDR3 has 11 amino acids. Germline V gene data show CDR1 as MDHEN and CDR2 as SYDVKM. The CDR3 bases are TGTGCCAGCAGTCGACTCGACAGGCCTTACTTC. It codes for CASSRLDRPYF.

The chain links TRBV6-5 to TRBJ2-5; 7 positions agree with TRBD1. The V segment lost 5 bases and the J segment 2 bases; nucleotides outside the gene matches: 5. This CDR3 spans 14 amino acids. Germline CDR1 MNHEY, CDR2 SVGAGI. CDR3 coding DNA: TGTGCCAGCAGTCTCCGGGACAGTCAAGAGACCCAGTACTTC. This encodes CASSLRDSQETQYF.

The V call is TRBV6-5, the J call TRBJ1-4; TRBD1 matches at 7 bases. The CDR3 is 15 amino acids. V was pared by 0 bases and J by 4 bases, with 2 bases of the junction left unmatched. The V gene's germline CDR1 is MNHEY and CDR2 SVGAGI. The CDR3: CASSYSGGGNEKLFF. The CDR3 nucleotides read TGTGCCAGCAGTTACTCAGGGGGCGGTAATGAAAAACTGTTTTTT.

The rearrangement uses TRBV6-6 and TRBJ2-3, with 7 bases that match TRBD2. CDR3 length equals 12 residues. V lost 5 bases to trimming and J lost 4 bases; unmatched junction nucleotides: 0. Germline assignment: CDR1 MNHNY and CDR2 SVGAGI (reference sequence). The CDR3 protein is CASSLAADTQYF. The CDR3 DNA sequence: TGTGCCAGCAGTCTAGCGGCAGATACGCAGTATTTT.

This chain uses TRBV6-5 with TRBJ1-1, with TRBD1 matching over 9 bases. From germline, CDR1 is MNHEY and CDR2 SVGAGI. V trimming: 6 bases; J trimming: 4 bases; junction bases outside the gene matches: 6. The CDR3 totals 14 residues. The DNA of the CDR3 is TGTGCCAGCAGGACGGACAGGGGCGGCACTGAAGCTTTCTTT. Translating it yields CASRTDRGGTEAFF.

The rearrangement uses TRBV6-5 and TRBJ1-1; unclear D gene. The CDR3 is 13 amino acids. V lost 10 bases, J lost 7 bases, and 19 bases lay in between. The V gene's germline CDR1 is MNHEY and CDR2 SVGAGI. CDR3 residues: CATVNGGVGEAFF. CDR3 coding DNA: TGTGCCACCGTAAATGGAGGTGTCGGTGAAGCTTTCTTT.

The genes are TRBV27 and TRBJ2-7; a weak D match, TRBD2 (7 bases). This CDR3 has 16 amino acids. CDR1 is MNHEY, CDR2 SMNVEV, per germline (reference sequence). Trimming stripped 7 bases from V and 0 bases from J, with 19 bases between. CDR3 protein: CASTPMGGPSSYEQYF. The CDR3 nucleotides read TGTGCCAGCACCCCAATGGGGGGGCCCTCCTCCTACGAGCAGTACTTC.

This sequence joins TRBV5-8 and TRBJ2-3; weak D call: TRBD2 (5 bases). V lost 4 bases and J 1 base, leaving 10 bases between the germline ends. Germline V gene lookup returns CDR1 SGHTS and CDR2 YDEGEE. The CDR3 covers 14 residues. DNA of the CDR3: TGTGCCAGCAGCCCCAGGACTGGCACAGATACGCAGTATTTT. Translation gives CASSPRTGTDTQYF. The full variable domain, in which reference TRBV5-8 and TRBJ2-3 provide the parts outside the CDR3, is EAGVTQSPTHLIKTRGQQATLRCSPISGHTSVYWYQQALGLGLQFLLWYDEGEERNRGNFPPRFSGRQFPNYSSELNVNALELEDSALYLCASSPRTGTDTQYFGPGTRLTVL.